A selection of T cell receptor beta chains follows, all from one sample in a study of early T cells in non-severe SARS-CoV-2 infection. TCRdb ran MiXCR on the 5' RACE reads and lists one entry per CDR3 protein. Among 25,000 to 30,000 distinct CDR3 sequences listed, around 5.7% were seen once. Sample: whole blood. All receptors come from an adult who was a healthcare worker with PCR-confirmed SARS-CoV-2 infection or an uninfected control (not recorded which). Both conserved end residues are part of each CDR3. The order of the fields is D gene, J gene, V gene, clone size, CDR3 DNA, CDR3 protein. D genes are given only for firm matches. Only some rows state a clone size, as once, few, many or a class for expanded clones.

D gene: -; J gene: TRBJ2-1; V gene: TRBV4-3; clone size: few; CDR3 DNA: TGCGCCAGCAGCCAAGATCCCGGGGGCGGCTACAATGAGCAGTTCTTC; CDR3 protein: CASSQDPGGGYNEQFF
D gene: TRBD1; J gene: TRBJ2-7; V gene: TRBV5-1; clone size: -; CDR3 DNA: TGCGCCAGCAGCCCTATTGGGACAGGGATGAGGAACGAGCAGTACTTC; CDR3 protein: CASSPIGTGMRNEQYF
D gene: -; J gene: TRBJ2-7; V gene: TRBV15; clone size: many; CDR3 DNA: TGTGCCACCAGCAGAGATAGAACTGGGGGTTGGCAGTACTTC; CDR3 protein: CATSRDRTGGWQYF
D gene: -; J gene: TRBJ1-1; V gene: TRBV5-8; clone size: many; CDR3 DNA: TGTGCCAGCAGCCAAGGGACTGAAGCTTTCTTT; CDR3 protein: CASSQGTEAFF
D gene: TRBD2; J gene: TRBJ2-7; V gene: TRBV7-9; clone size: many; CDR3 DNA: TGTGCCAGCAGCTTACTAGCGGGGGGGCTTTTCCACGAGCAGTACTTC; CDR3 protein: CASSLLAGGLFHEQYF
D gene: -; J gene: TRBJ2-7; V gene: TRBV29-1; clone size: few; CDR3 DNA: TGCAGCGTTACGGGACCCTTCGCCTACGAGCAGTACTTC; CDR3 protein: CSVTGPFAYEQYF
D gene: -; J gene: TRBJ2-1; V gene: TRBV30; clone size: -; CDR3 DNA: TGTGCCTGGAGTATTTCCTACAGGGACAATGAGCAGTTCTTC; CDR3 protein: CAWSISYRDNEQFF
D gene: -; J gene: TRBJ1-1; V gene: TRBV11-3; clone size: many; CDR3 DNA: TGTGCCAGCAGCTTACTCCGGGGGACGATGGCTGAAGCTTTCTTT; CDR3 protein: CASSLLRGTMAEAFF
D gene: -; J gene: TRBJ2-3; V gene: TRBV10-3; clone size: many; CDR3 DNA: TGTGCCATCAGTCGGGCAGATACGCAGTATTTT; CDR3 protein: CAISRADTQYF
D gene: -; J gene: TRBJ1-3; V gene: TRBV19; clone size: -; CDR3 DNA: TGTGCCAGTAATCATCCAGGGTCAAGAAACACCATATATTTT; CDR3 protein: CASNHPGSRNTIYF
D gene: TRBD1; J gene: TRBJ1-2; V gene: TRBV13; clone size: many; CDR3 DNA: TGTGCCAGCAGCTCCGTCGACAGGGGGCTGGACTATGGCTACACCTTC; CDR3 protein: CASSSVDRGLDYGYTF
D gene: TRBD1; J gene: TRBJ2-1; V gene: TRBV20-1; clone size: many; CDR3 DNA: TGCAGTATCCGGGACAGGGAGGACAATGAGCAGTTCTTC; CDR3 protein: CSIRDREDNEQFF
D gene: TRBD1; J gene: TRBJ2-2; V gene: TRBV24-1; clone size: many; CDR3 DNA: TGTGCCATCGGACAGGGCGAGGTCGGGGAGCTGTTTTTT; CDR3 protein: CAIGQGEVGELFF
D gene: -; J gene: TRBJ2-2; V gene: TRBV4-3; clone size: -; CDR3 DNA: TGCGCCAGCAGCCGAAGACACTTCCCTGCCGGGGAGCTGTTTTTT; CDR3 protein: CASSRRHFPAGELFF
D gene: -; J gene: TRBJ1-4; V gene: TRBV11-2; clone size: many; CDR3 DNA: TGTGCCAGCAGCTTAGGGTGGGCTTCTAATGAAAAACTGTTTTTT; CDR3 protein: CASSLGWASNEKLFF
D gene: -; J gene: TRBJ2-3; V gene: TRBV12-5; clone size: few; CDR3 DNA: TGTGCTAGTGGCCAGAACGGCCCATTAGATACGCAGTATTTT; CDR3 protein: CASGQNGPLDTQYF